The sequence of this T cell receptor beta chain was determined in a study of Tregs in tolerant kidney transplant recipients. Germline V gene lookup returns CDR1 SNHLY and CDR2 FYNNEI. The CDR3 sequence is 16 residues long. With V trimmed by 0 bases and J by 6 bases, 10 bases remained unmatched. Profiling relied on immunoSEQ multiplex PCR, and the TCRdb table lists in-frame clones only, not all of them. This sample yields 100,000 to 130,000 clones, of which roughly 90% are seen a single time; 0.3% to 0.4% belongs to the top ten. This TCR came from a human donor who received a combined kidney and bone marrow transplant. V and J are TRBV2 and TRBJ2-7; 8 bases are shared with TRBD1. This material consisted of CD4+ T cells from blood, taken before the transplant. This CDR3 reads CASSEARRTGTPEQYF. Here the CDR3 DNA reads TGTGCCAGCAGTGAAGCGCGACGGACAGGGACCCCCGAGCAGTACTTC. Drawing the rest from reference TRBV2 and TRBJ2-7, the complete variable domain is EPEVTQTPSHQVTQMGQEVILRCVPISNHLYFYWYRQILGQKVEFLVSFYNNEISEKSEIFDDQFSVERPDGSNFTLKIRSTKLEDSAMYFCASSEARRTGTPEQYFGPGTRLTVT.